This section outlines one T cell receptor beta chain sequence together with its context. What it recognizes is unknown. The data stem from a study of T-cell reconstitution after alpha-beta-depleted transplantation in children. Study observations and caveats: It was newly produced T cells that mostly accounted for T-cell counts and diversity one year after transplant.

Preparation of the TCRbeta library was carried out with unique molecular identifiers. TCRdb passed the PCR reads through MiXCR, listing each CDR3 protein once. The data contain fewer than 450,000 distinct CDR3 sequences, about 17% of them singletons. Sequences were derived from PBMCs, mostly from graft donor cells, sampled 360 days after TCRalphabeta/CD19-depleted stem cell transplant. The origin of this receptor is a male patient between 2 and 10 years old who had a stem cell transplant for acute lymphoblastic leukemia, so the T cells may come from the graft donor.

The CDR3 reads CASSLGLEWEETQYF. DNA for the CDR3: TGTGCCAGCAGCCTCGGACTAGAATGGGAGGAGACCCAGTACTTC. The V and J genes are TRBV7-9 and TRBJ2-5; TRBD2 agrees at 7 bases. The CDR3 is 15 residues long. CDR1 is SEHNR, CDR2 FQNEAQ, per germline (reference sequence). Unmatched junction bases numbered 11, after V lost 5 bases and J lost 5 bases.